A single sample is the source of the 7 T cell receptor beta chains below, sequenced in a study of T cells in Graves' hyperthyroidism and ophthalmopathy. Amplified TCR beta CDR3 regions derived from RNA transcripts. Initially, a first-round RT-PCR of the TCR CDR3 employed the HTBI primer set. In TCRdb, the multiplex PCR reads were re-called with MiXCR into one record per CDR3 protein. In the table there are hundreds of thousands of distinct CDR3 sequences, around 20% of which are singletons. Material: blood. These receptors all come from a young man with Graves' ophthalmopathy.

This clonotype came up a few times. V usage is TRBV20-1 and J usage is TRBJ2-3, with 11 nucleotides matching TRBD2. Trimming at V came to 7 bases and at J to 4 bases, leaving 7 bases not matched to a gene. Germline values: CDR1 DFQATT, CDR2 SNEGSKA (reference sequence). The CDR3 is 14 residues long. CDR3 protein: CSVLTSGKSDTQYF. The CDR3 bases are TGCAGTGTCCTGACTAGCGGGAAGTCAGATACGCAGTATTTT.

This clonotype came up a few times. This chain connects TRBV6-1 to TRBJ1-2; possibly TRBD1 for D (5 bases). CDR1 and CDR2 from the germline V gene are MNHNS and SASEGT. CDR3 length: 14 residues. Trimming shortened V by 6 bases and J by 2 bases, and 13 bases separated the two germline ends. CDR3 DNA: TGTGCCAGCAGGCCAGGACAAAAAAACTATGGCTACACCTTC. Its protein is CASRPGQKNYGYTF.

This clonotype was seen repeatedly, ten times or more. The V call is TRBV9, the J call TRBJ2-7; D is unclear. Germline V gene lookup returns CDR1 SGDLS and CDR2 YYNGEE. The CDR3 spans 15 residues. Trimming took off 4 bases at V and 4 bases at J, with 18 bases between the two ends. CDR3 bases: TGTGCCAGCAGCCCGAGCTCTTCAGTTTCATACGAGCAGTACTTC. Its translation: CASSPSSSVSYEQYF.

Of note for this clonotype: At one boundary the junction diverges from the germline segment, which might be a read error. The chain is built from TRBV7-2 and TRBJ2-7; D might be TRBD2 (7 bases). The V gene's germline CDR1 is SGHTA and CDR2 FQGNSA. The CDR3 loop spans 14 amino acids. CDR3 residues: CAGSLEGGLLEQYF. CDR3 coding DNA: TGTGCCGGCAGCTTAGAGGGGGGGCTCCTCGAGCAGTACTTC.

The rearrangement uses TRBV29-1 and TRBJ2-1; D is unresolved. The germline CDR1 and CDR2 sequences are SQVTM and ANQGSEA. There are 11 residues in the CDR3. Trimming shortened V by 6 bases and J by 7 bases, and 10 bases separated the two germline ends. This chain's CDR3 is CSVPTRNEQFF. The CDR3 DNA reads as TGCAGCGTACCTACCCGGAATGAGCAGTTCTTC.

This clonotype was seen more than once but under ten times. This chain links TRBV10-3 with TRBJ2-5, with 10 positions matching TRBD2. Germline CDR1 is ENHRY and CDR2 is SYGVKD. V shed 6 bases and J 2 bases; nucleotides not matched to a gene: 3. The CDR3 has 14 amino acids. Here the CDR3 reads CAIRASGRQETQYF. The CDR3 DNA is TGTGCCATCAGGGCTAGCGGGAGACAAGAGACCCAGTACTTC.

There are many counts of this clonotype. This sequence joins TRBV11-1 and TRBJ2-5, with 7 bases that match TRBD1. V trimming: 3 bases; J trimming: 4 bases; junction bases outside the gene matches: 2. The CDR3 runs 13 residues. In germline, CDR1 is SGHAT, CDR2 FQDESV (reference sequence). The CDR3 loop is CASSFPGGETQYF. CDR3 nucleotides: TGTGCCAGCAGCTTTCCAGGGGGAGAGACCCAGTACTTC. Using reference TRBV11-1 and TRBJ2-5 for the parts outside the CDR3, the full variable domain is EAEVAQSPRYKITEKSQAVAFWCDPISGHATLYWYRQILGQGPELLVQFQDESVVDDSQLPKDRFSAERLKGVDSTLKIQPAELGDSAMYLCASSFPGGETQYFGPGTRLLVL.